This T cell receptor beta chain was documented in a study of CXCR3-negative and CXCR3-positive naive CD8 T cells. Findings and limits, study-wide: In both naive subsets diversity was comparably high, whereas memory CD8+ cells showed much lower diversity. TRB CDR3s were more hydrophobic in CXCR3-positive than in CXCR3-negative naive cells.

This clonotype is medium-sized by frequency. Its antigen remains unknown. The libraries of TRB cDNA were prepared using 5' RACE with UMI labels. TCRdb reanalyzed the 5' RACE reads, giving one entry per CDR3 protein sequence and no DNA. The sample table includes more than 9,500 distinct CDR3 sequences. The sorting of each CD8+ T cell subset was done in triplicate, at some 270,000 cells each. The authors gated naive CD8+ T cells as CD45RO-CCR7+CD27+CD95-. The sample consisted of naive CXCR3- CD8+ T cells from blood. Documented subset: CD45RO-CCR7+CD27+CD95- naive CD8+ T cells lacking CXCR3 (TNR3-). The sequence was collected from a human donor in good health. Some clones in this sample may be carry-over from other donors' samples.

The chain's CDR3 is CASSSQWTSGSYEQYF. V gene TRBV27 combines with J gene TRBJ2-7; TCRdb returns TRBD2, unconfirmable since there is no DNA. Per germline, CDR1 MNHEY and CDR2 SMNVEV (reference sequence). The length of the CDR3 is 16 residues.